This TCR beta chain was sequenced for a study of blood T cell repertoires in COVID-19. The assay was immunoSEQ multiplex PCR, and TCRdb's table has in-frame clones only and misses some. The data contain hundreds of thousands of clones, approximately 90% of them singletons. The participants were between roughly 18 and 100 years old and came from about two dozen US areas. This receptor was identified in a man aged 45-65 years who had been exposed to COVID-19. The sample was PBMCs or T cells enriched from blood (not recorded which).

In DNA, the CDR3 is TGTGCCAGCAGCCTACTAGCCCACGGCGGGGAGCTGTTTTTT. Amino acid sequence: CASSLLAHGGELFF. V is TRBV3-1 (or the pseudogene TRBV3-2) and J is TRBJ2-2; D perhaps matches TRBD2 (6 bases). V lost 4 bases to trimming and J lost 7 bases, with 13 bases between them. This CDR3 spans 14 amino acids. The germline CDR1 and CDR2 sequences are LGHDT and YNNKEL (reference sequence).